The rows below give T cell receptor beta chains drawn from one sample of a study of T-cell reconstitution after alpha-beta-depleted transplantation in children. TCRdb reprocessed the PCR reads with MiXCR, giving one entry per CDR3 protein. The sample has about 610,000 distinct CDR3 sequences, approximately 10% seen once; the top ten hold about 4%. The source material was PBMCs from the stem cell graft donor, sampled from the stem cell graft. The receptor source for this set is a human donor who donated a stem cell graft to a child with acute myeloid leukemia. Each CDR3 is given with its conserved first and last residue. A D gene is named only where the DNA matches it firmly. A clone size is listed for some rows: how often the clone was seen (once, few, many), or a class if it is expanded.

clone_size,j_call,d_call,v_call,cdr3_aa,cdr3_nt
NA,TRBJ1-3,TRBD1,TRBV9,CASSGDGTVVNTIYF,TGTGCCAGCAGCGGAGACGGGACAGTAGTAAACACCATATATTTT
NA,TRBJ2-3,TRBD2,TRBV12-3/TRBV12-4,CASSFGGSGADTQYF,TGTGCCAGCAGTTTCGGCGGGAGTGGAGCAGATACGCAGTATTTT
NA,TRBJ2-2,NA,TRBV9,CASSVGGAPGELFF,TGTGCCAGCAGCGTCGGGGGAGCACCCGGGGAGCTGTTTTTT
NA,TRBJ2-1,TRBD2,TRBV20-1,CSAPRSGRYNEQFF,TGCAGTGCCCCAAGGAGCGGGAGGTACAATGAGCAGTTCTTC
few,TRBJ2-7,TRBD1,TRBV9,CASSVRNGAAGTGRREQYF,TGTGCCAGCAGCGTACGAAACGGGGCGGCCGGGACAGGGAGGAGGGAGCAGTACTTC
many,TRBJ2-7,TRBD2,TRBV14,CASSRTSEPYEQYF,TGTGCCAGCAGCAGGACTAGCGAACCCTACGAGCAGTACTTC
many,TRBJ2-5,TRBD2,TRBV3-1,CASSRLPSGKQETQYF,TGTGCCAGCAGCCGCCTCCCTAGCGGGAAGCAAGAGACCCAGTACTTC
few,TRBJ1-1,TRBD1,TRBV7-9,CASSLGPTGGAEAFF,TGTGCCAGCAGCTTAGGCCCGACAGGGGGCGCGGAAGCTTTCTTT
many,TRBJ1-1,TRBD1,TRBV28,CASRQGDRVYTEAFF,TGTGCCAGCAGACAGGGGGATCGGGTGTATACTGAAGCTTTCTTT
few,TRBJ2-5,TRBD2,TRBV12-3/TRBV12-4,CASMRGRAQETQYF,TGTGCCAGCATGCGCGGGAGGGCACAAGAGACCCAGTACTTC
NA,TRBJ2-3,NA,TRBV20-1,CSARATFGGGGTDTQYF,TGCAGTGCTAGAGCCACTTTTGGTGGGGGCGGCACAGATACGCAGTATTTT
few,TRBJ2-2,NA,TRBV7-2,CASSLTISGELFF,TGTGCCAGCAGCCTGACAATTAGCGGGGAGCTGTTTTTT
NA,TRBJ2-3,TRBD1,TRBV5-1,CASSPRTGGADTQYF,TGCGCCAGCAGCCCCAGGACAGGGGGCGCAGATACGCAGTATTTT
NA,TRBJ1-4,NA,TRBV3-1,CASSRGANEKLFF,TGTGCCAGCAGCCGCGGAGCTAATGAAAAACTGTTTTTT
NA,TRBJ2-4,TRBD2,TRBV20-1,CSASLQASGKNIQYF,TGCAGTGCTAGCCTACAGGCTAGCGGCAAAAACATTCAGTACTTC
few,TRBJ2-7,TRBD2,TRBV29-1,CSVDQLAGGNYEQYF,TGCAGCGTTGATCAGCTAGCGGGAGGGAACTACGAGCAGTACTTC
many,TRBJ2-3,TRBD2,TRBV5-1,CASSSGTSGNTDTQYF,TGCGCCAGCAGCAGCGGGACTAGCGGGAACACAGATACGCAGTATTTT
NA,TRBJ1-1,NA,TRBV29-1,CSVEVRAAMNTEAFF,TGCAGCGTTGAAGTCAGGGCCGCTATGAACACTGAAGCTTTCTTT
many,TRBJ2-7,NA,TRBV20-1,CSATGLLTYEQYF,TGCAGTGCGACGGGACTTCTCACCTACGAGCAGTACTTC
many,TRBJ2-2,NA,TRBV25-1,CASSEVQTGELFF,TGTGCCAGCAGTGAAGTACAGACCGGGGAGCTGTTTTTT
NA,TRBJ2-7,NA,TRBV27,CASSLGGGHEQYF,TGTGCCAGCAGTTTGGGTGGGGGACACGAGCAGTACTTC
many,TRBJ2-5,TRBD1,TRBV28,CASSTRTGSQETQYF,TGTGCCAGCAGTACCCGGACAGGGTCCCAAGAGACCCAGTACTTC
NA,TRBJ1-5,TRBD1,TRBV5-1,CASSLGGDSHQPQHF,TGCGCCAGCAGCCTGGGGGGGGACAGTCATCAGCCCCAGCATTTT
many,TRBJ1-4,NA,TRBV27,CASSRTSTNEKLFF,TGTGCCAGCAGTAGGACATCAACTAATGAAAAACTGTTTTTT
NA,TRBJ2-3,TRBD2,TRBV5-5,CASSSRAGGVADTQYF,TGTGCCAGCAGCTCTAGAGCGGGAGGGGTCGCAGATACGCAGTATTTT
NA,TRBJ2-2,TRBD2,TRBV6-1,CASRSGGSGLNTGELFF,TGTGCCAGCAGGAGCGGCGGGAGTGGCCTTAACACCGGGGAGCTGTTTTTT
NA,TRBJ2-3,TRBD2,TRBV4-3,CASSQDFTSGPSTDTQYF,TGCGCCAGCAGCCAAGATTTCACTAGCGGGCCTAGCACAGATACGCAGTATTTT
many,TRBJ2-3,TRBD2,TRBV29-1,CSVDGLAGGGSTDTQYF,TGCAGCGTTGATGGTCTAGCGGGAGGTGGGAGCACAGATACGCAGTATTTT
few,TRBJ2-1,NA,TRBV6-2/TRBV6-3,CASRSPVGNNEQFF,TGTGCCAGCAGGTCCCCCGTGGGGAACAATGAGCAGTTCTTC
NA,TRBJ2-7,TRBD2,TRBV30,CAFSGISSYEQYF,TGTGCTTTTAGCGGGATATCGTCCTACGAGCAGTACTTC
many,TRBJ2-1,NA,TRBV20-1,CSAGHQVYNEQFF,TGCAGTGCTGGGCATCAGGTGTACAATGAGCAGTTCTTC
few,TRBJ2-1,NA,TRBV5-8,CASSGWEWDTLEQFF,TGTGCCAGCAGCGGTTGGGAGTGGGACACACTTGAGCAGTTCTTC
NA,TRBJ1-1,NA,TRBV28,CASRRQVEGTEAFF,TGTGCCAGCAGAAGACAGGTTGAAGGGACTGAAGCTTTCTTT
few,TRBJ2-7,TRBD1,TRBV6-1,CASKGGTVTHEQYF,TGTGCCAGCAAGGGTGGGACAGTAACCCACGAGCAGTACTTC
many,TRBJ2-5,NA,TRBV20-1,CSAPWGPRETQYF,TGCAGTGCCCCTTGGGGACCACGAGAGACCCAGTACTTC
many,TRBJ2-7,NA,TRBV4-3,CASSQDTGTLYEQYF,TGCGCCAGCAGCCAGGATACCGGGACCCTCTACGAGCAGTACTTC
many,TRBJ2-2,TRBD1,TRBV18,CASSPRPDRVNTGELFF,TGTGCCAGCTCACCCCGACCGGACAGGGTTAACACCGGGGAGCTGTTTTTT
NA,TRBJ2-7,TRBD1,TRBV7-2,CASSLAGTVNYEQYF,TGTGCCAGCAGCTTAGCCGGGACAGTTAACTACGAGCAGTACTTC
few,TRBJ1-5,NA,TRBV20-1,CSALHEGQPQHF,TGCAGTGCCCTCCATGAGGGTCAGCCCCAGCATTTT
NA,TRBJ1-2,NA,TRBV6-1,CASSSQGFPYGYTF,TGTGCCAGCAGCTCCCAGGGATTTCCCTATGGCTACACCTTC
NA,TRBJ2-7,TRBD2,TRBV20-1,CSAGESGSSYEQYF,TGCAGTGCTGGGGAAAGCGGGAGCTCCTACGAGCAGTACTTC
few,TRBJ2-7,TRBD2,TRBV6-2/TRBV6-3,CASTGLAGVGGEQYF,TGTGCCAGCACCGGACTAGCGGGAGTCGGAGGCGAGCAGTACTTC
many,TRBJ2-1,NA,TRBV7-9,CASSRDWPSSYNEQFF,TGTGCCAGCAGCCGCGACTGGCCCAGTTCCTACAATGAGCAGTTCTTC
many,TRBJ2-7,TRBD2,TRBV29-1,CSARDYSYEQYF,TGCAGCGCCCGGGACTACTCCTACGAGCAGTACTTC
NA,TRBJ2-3,NA,TRBV6-5,CASSYSAGYTDTQYF,TGTGCCAGCAGTTACTCGGCAGGATACACAGATACGCAGTATTTT
NA,TRBJ2-7,TRBD1,TRBV6-1,CASIGTGDRCEQYF,TGTGCCAGCATCGGGACAGGGGACCGCTGCGAGCAGTACTTC
few,TRBJ2-7,TRBD2,TRBV20-1,CSARDTLAGGYEQYF,TGCAGTGCTAGAGATACACTAGCGGGAGGTTACGAGCAGTACTTC
few,TRBJ2-3,TRBD2,TRBV7-9,CASRGGTSTDTQYF,TGTGCCAGCAGGGGGGGGACTAGCACAGATACGCAGTATTTT
NA,TRBJ1-1,NA,TRBV2,CATRERGETEAFF,TGTGCCACCCGAGAAAGGGGGGAGACTGAAGCTTTCTTT
NA,TRBJ2-3,TRBD2,TRBV4-2,CASSQVVIPGGPPTDTQYF,TGTGCCAGCAGCCAAGTAGTTATTCCGGGAGGGCCACCCACAGATACGCAGTATTTT